This T cell receptor beta chain is from a study of blood T cell repertoires in COVID-19. Study-wide background: Specimens from acute and convalescent COVID-19 originated in the United States, Italy and Spain. T cells, B-cell-depleted T cells, or PBMCs supplied cDNA or gDNA.

Original handling: The assay estimated nucleated cells by amplifying reference gene primers. Produced via immunoSEQ multiplex PCR; TCRdb's table is partial and in-frame only. V and J calls and clone size are as listed in that table; D and trimming were resolved from the DNA. The table shows tens of thousands of clones, with around 91% occurring only once. Input material: peripheral blood. This clonotype was sampled from a woman aged 60-75 years with COVID-19, enrolled during active disease.

The CDR3 protein is CASSWGTSGRLGKNYEQYF. The DNA of the CDR3 is TGTGCCAGTAGCTGGGGGACTAGCGGGAGATTGGGGAAAAACTACGAGCAGTACTTC. The chain employs TRBV19 and TRBJ2-7; 14 positions agree with TRBD2. From germline, CDR1 is LNHDA and CDR2 SQIVND (reference sequence). J lost 3 bases, V lost 6 bases, and 16 bases had no gene match. The CDR3 is 19 amino acids.